The clone carrying this T cell receptor (beta chain) appeared a few times. Its antigen is not identified. Donors each provided ten milliliters of peripheral blood. Total RNA was isolated from each sample in quantities of at least 6 micrograms. CDR3 length: 15 residues. Germline lookup yields CDR1 MNHNY and CDR2 SVGAGI (reference sequence). V lost 2 bases and J lost 0, with 11 bases in between. This entry belongs to a study of blood T cells in healthy people across ages. Study outcomes and limitations: The unsorted PBMCs prevented any conclusive comparison of naive versus antigen-experienced cells.

With a J-beta primer mix and a sample-barcoded 5' primer, a second PCR ran roughly 6 to 11 cycles. The yield of each sample was at least 2.5 million CDR3-containing paired-end reads. Each CDR3 protein gets one entry after TCRdb re-called the 5' RACE reads with MiXCR. The sample includes some 1.4 million distinct CDR3 sequences, approximately 38% of them seen just once. The V call is TRBV6-6, the J call TRBJ2-7; D is ambiguous. What was sequenced was blood. This TCR came from a woman between 18 and 30 years old in good health. For the CDR3, the DNA is TGTGCCAGCAGTTACATGGCAATTAGCTCCTACGAGCAGTACTTC. Its protein product is CASSYMAISSYEQYF.